This TCR beta chain was retrieved from a study of spatial heterogeneity in lung cancer. Study in general: Raw reads showed each unique TCR and UMI combination turning up more than ten times on average.

TCRdb analysed the 5' RACE reads with MiXCR anew, one entry per CDR3 protein. The sample consists of tens of thousands of distinct CDR3 sequences, less than 15% of them appearing once. To note about this clonotype: Its antigen is unknown.

The study's findings and limits: Expanded tumor TCRs that were ubiquitous appeared in blood more at resection than follow-up.

Time point in this sample: sample taken at primary tumor resection. Donation came from around 77 patients with untreated early-stage non-small cell lung cancer. Unsorted samples of tumor, nontumor lung or frozen PBMC had their whole RNA sequenced. Material: PBMCs, obtained at surgery. This TCR derives from a male donor with early-stage non-small cell lung cancer.

The CDR3 DNA is TGTGCCAGCAGCCGTTGGCCTGCGGAGACCCAGTACTTC. It specifies CASSRWPAETQYF. The V gene is TRBV7-9, the J gene TRBJ2-5; D unresolved. This CDR3 has 13 residues. Trimming took 5 bases from V and 5 from J, leaving 12 bases between them. Germline V CDR1 and CDR2: SEHNR, FQNEAQ (reference sequence).